This T cell receptor (beta chain) was found in a study of blood T cells in healthy people across ages. A J-beta primer mix and a sample-barcoded 5' primer were used in a second PCR of about 7 to 12 cycles. TCRdb reprocessed the 5' RACE reads via MiXCR and lists one record per CDR3 protein. The sample lists 780,000 or so distinct CDR3 sequences; 53% were seen once. Germline CDR1 and CDR2: SGHRS and YFSETQ. The CDR3 is 14 residues long. V was clipped by 4 bases and J by 6 bases, with 11 bases between them. The study's findings and limits: Older individuals had lower TCR beta diversity per million T cells (the decline was roughly linear).

About this clonotype: Its antigen is still unknown.

The chain combines TRBV5-1 with TRBJ1-6; D unclear. The sequenced sample was blood. The sequence came from a man older than 75 in good health. CDR3 sequence reads: CASSPYSANSPLHF. Written as DNA, the CDR3 is TGCGCCAGCAGCCCCTACAGCGCTAATTCACCCCTCCACTTT.